Listed here are 24 T cell receptor beta chains from one sample, sequenced in a study of somatic mutations in cytotoxic T cells in rheumatoid arthritis. Sequencing was performed with immunoSEQ multiplex PCR; in TCRdb, only in-frame clones are kept and a portion is missing. The sample has approximately 20,000 clones; around 83% are singletons. Material for sequencing was CD8+ T cells sorted from blood. The receptors derive from a man younger than 35 with rheumatoid arthritis.

V is TRBV25-1 and J is TRBJ2-3; the D gene is possibly TRBD1 (6 bases). Trimming took off 2 bases at V and 6 bases at J, with 12 bases between the two ends. CDR3 size: 14 residues. CDR1 is MGHDK, CDR2 SYGVNS, per germline. The CDR3 DNA is TGTGCCAGCAGTGAAGGGACACCCAGTGATACGCAGTATTTT. Translating gives CASSEGTPSDTQYF.

The chain is built from TRBV19 and TRBJ2-7, with a tentative D call TRBD2 (5 bases). The CDR3 is 16 amino acids. Germline CDR1 LNHDA, CDR2 SQIVND (reference sequence). V gave up 2 bases and J gave up 5 bases, with 19 bases separating them. CDR3 residues: CASSITGLPPLDEQYF. The CDR3 coding sequence is TGTGCCAGTAGTATAACGGGATTACCACCCCTTGACGAGCAGTACTTC.

The chain carries TRBV12-5 and TRBJ1-2, with a possible D match to TRBD1 (5 bases). The CDR3 consists of 13 residues. The V gene lost 7 bases and the J gene lost 6 bases, with 15 bases spanning the gap. CDR1 LGHNT and CDR2 FRNRAP come from the germline V gene. The DNA for the CDR3 is TGTGCTAGTGCCTCCGGGGCAGTACATGGCTACACCTTC. This codes for CASASGAVHGYTF.

The V call is TRBV4-1, the J call TRBJ2-5; 11 positions agree with TRBD2. V lost 4 bases, J lost 0 bases, and 7 bases stayed unmatched. The CDR3 length is 17 residues. CDR1 is MGHRA, CDR2 YSYEKL, per germline. Here the CDR3 reads CASSRFLAGGHQETQYF. The CDR3 nucleotides read TGCGCCAGCAGCCGCTTCCTAGCGGGGGGTCACCAAGAGACCCAGTACTTC.

CDR3 sequence reads: CASSQEFQGSTYEQYF. CDR3 bases: TGTGCCAGCAGCCAAGAATTTCAAGGAAGCACATACGAGCAGTACTTC. The V gene is TRBV4-2, the J gene TRBJ2-7; D gene unclear. The CDR3 consists of 16 residues. Trimming stripped 0 bases from V and 4 bases from J, with 16 bases between. Germline V CDR1 and CDR2: LGHNA, YNFKEQ.

The genes are TRBV5-4 and TRBJ2-2, with unresolved D. The V gene's germline CDR1 is SGHNT and CDR2 YYREEE (reference sequence). The CDR3 runs to 16 residues. V lost 1 base to trimming and J lost 0 bases, with 10 bases between them. The CDR3 reads CASSLLGQANTGELFF. DNA of the CDR3: TGTGCCAGCAGCTTGTTAGGTCAAGCGAACACCGGGGAGCTGTTTTTT.

The sample holds one count of this clone. This chain joins TRBV9 and TRBJ2-5; D not resolved. The CDR3 is made up of 15 amino acids. The ends were cut back, 0 bases at V and 5 bases at J, with 14 bases in the middle. CDR1 is SGDLS, CDR2 YYNGEE, per germline. This chain's CDR3 is CASSVEASFRETQYF. The CDR3 DNA follows: TGTGCCAGCAGCGTAGAGGCCAGCTTTAGGGAGACCCAGTACTTC. The full variable domain, completed using reference TRBV9 and TRBJ2-5, is DSGVTQTPKHLITATGQRVTLRCSPRSGDLSVYWYQQSLDQGLQFLIQYYNGEERAKGNILERFSAQQFPDLHSELNLSSLELGDSALYFCASSVEASFRETQYFGPGTRLLVL.

This clone was found once. The rearrangement links TRBV28 to TRBJ2-5; 8 bases fit TRBD2. Germline-derived CDR1 and CDR2 are MDHEN and SYDVKM. With 5 bases clipped from V and 5 bases from J, the junction kept 7 bases outside the gene matches. The CDR3 spans 14 residues. In nucleotides, the CDR3 is TGTGCCAGCAGTCCTCCCGGGAGGGCGGAGACCCAGTACTTC. This gives the protein CASSPPGRAETQYF.

This clone was seen a handful of times. V and J are TRBV4-1 and TRBJ1-1, with D possibly being TRBD1 (5 bases). V lost 1 base and J lost 7, with 13 bases in between. Germline values: CDR1 MGHRA, CDR2 YSYEKL. There are 14 residues in the CDR3. Here the CDR3 DNA reads TGCGCCAGCAGCCAAGGACTTGCGGGGGTTGAAGCTTTCTTT. This encodes CASSQGLAGVEAFF.

The genes are TRBV11-1 and TRBJ2-1; 9 bases are a match to TRBD1. Looked up from germline, CDR1 is SGHAT and CDR2 is FQDESV (reference sequence). The CDR3 has 15 amino acids. With V trimmed by 5 bases and J by 7 bases, 9 bases remained unmatched. CDR3 DNA sequence: TGTGCCAGCAGCGGGACCCGACAGGGGGAAAATGAGCAGTTCTTC. As protein: CASSGTRQGENEQFF.

This clone has more than one count but fewer than ten. The rearrangement uses TRBV7-9 and TRBJ1-1; D remains ambiguous. CDR1 is SEHNR, CDR2 FQNEAQ, per germline (reference sequence). V was cut by 1 base and J by 4 bases, with 13 bases left in between. This CDR3 has 15 amino acids. CDR3 coding DNA: TGTGCCAGCAGCTTAGGTTGGTCCGGTGGCACTGAAGCTTTCTTT. Translation gives CASSLGWSGGTEAFF. The whole variable domain, filled in from reference TRBV7-9 and TRBJ1-1, reads DTGVSQNPRHKITKRGQNVTFRCDPISEHNRLYWYRQTLGQGPEFLTYFQNEAQLEKSRLLSDRFSAERPKGSFSTLEIQRTEQGDSAMYLCASSLGWSGGTEAFFGQGTRLTVV.

V and J are TRBV4-1 and TRBJ2-7; D uncertain. Trimming shortened V by 2 bases and J by 5 bases, and 13 bases separated the two germline ends. Germline CDR1 reads MGHRA; CDR2 reads YSYEKL. The CDR3 length is 14 residues. Here the CDR3 reads CASSQNTVDDEQYF. The CDR3 nucleotides read TGCGCCAGCAGCCAAAACACCGTGGACGACGAGCAGTACTTC.

The chain links TRBV6-5 to TRBJ2-7, with D possibly being TRBD2 (7 bases). CDR1 MNHEY and CDR2 SVGAGI come from the germline V gene. Trimming removed 0 bases from V and 6 bases from J, with 9 bases in between. The CDR3 sequence is 13 residues long. The CDR3: CASSYSGGLEQYF. CDR3 DNA: TGTGCCAGCAGTTACTCCGGGGGGCTCGAGCAGTACTTC.

The chain combines TRBV4-3 with TRBJ1-2; the match to TRBD1 covers 7 bases. Losses at the gene ends were 1 base for V and 6 bases for J; bases not matched to a gene: 5. Germline CDR1 is LGHNA and CDR2 is YSLEER. This CDR3 comprises 14 residues. The CDR3 loop is CASSQGQGVNGYTF. The CDR3 coding sequence is TGCGCCAGCAGCCAAGGACAGGGCGTCAATGGCTACACCTTC.

This clone has a handful of counts. The CDR3 DNA reads as TGTGCCAGTAGTGAGGGGATCTCTGGGGCCAACGTCCTGACTTTC. Translation gives CASSEGISGANVLTF. J is TRBJ2-6 and V is TRBV19; D is perhaps TRBD1 or TRBD2 (5 bases each). CDR3 length equals 15 residues. The germline V gene encodes CDR1 LNHDA and CDR2 SQIVND (reference sequence). V was cut by 5 bases and J by 0 bases, with 8 bases left in between.

V gene TRBV27 combines with J gene TRBJ2-2; the D is unclear. The CDR3 totals 16 residues. Trimming removed 2 bases from V and 5 bases from J, with 15 bases in between. The germline gives CDR1 MNHEY, CDR2 SMNVEV (reference sequence). The CDR3 DNA reads TGTGCCAGCAGTTTAACCCCAGAGAAGCTAACCGGGGAGCTGTTTTTT. This gives the protein CASSLTPEKLTGELFF.

The rearrangement links TRBV30 to TRBJ1-5; D perhaps matches TRBD1 (6 bases). The ends were cut back, 2 bases at V and 0 bases at J, with 23 bases in the middle. CDR1 GTSNPN and CDR2 SVGIG come from the germline V gene (reference sequence). This CDR3 region has 19 residues. The DNA of the CDR3 is TGTGCCTGGAGTCCCCCTTCGGAATTCCAGGGGTATAGCAATCAGCCCCAGCATTTT. The encoded protein is CAWSPPSEFQGYSNQPQHF. Together with reference TRBV30 and TRBJ1-5, the CDR3 gives the full variable domain: SQTIHQWPATLVQPVGSPLSLECTVEGTSNPNLYWYRQAAGRGLQLLFYSVGIGQISSEVPQNLSASRPQDRQFILSSKKLLLSDSGFYLCAWSPPSEFQGYSNQPQHFGDGTRLSIL.

This clone turned up a few times. The rearrangement joins TRBV5-4 to TRBJ2-7; D not resolved. The CDR3 is 13 amino acids. Germline V gene lookup returns CDR1 SGHNT and CDR2 YYREEE (reference sequence). Trimming took 4 bases from V and 2 from J, leaving 10 bases between them. CDR3 DNA: TGTGCCAGCAGCCCCGGACCGACCTACGAGCAGTACTTC. Amino acids: CASSPGPTYEQYF.

The rearrangement joins TRBV5-5 to TRBJ2-3; TRBD1 matches at 8 bases. The germline gives CDR1 SGHKS, CDR2 YYEKEE (reference sequence). J gave up 2 bases and V 4 bases, and 6 bases lay outside the gene matches. The CDR3 sequence is 15 residues long. The DNA of the CDR3 is TGTGCCAGCAGCCCCGGGACAGGCACCACAGATACGCAGTATTTT. This translates into CASSPGTGTTDTQYF.

The chain carries TRBV10-3 and TRBJ1-1; D is possibly TRBD1 (6 bases). The CDR3 extends over 16 amino acids. Between the trimmed V and J ends, which lost 0 bases and 3 bases, there was a span of 14 bases. Germline V lookup: CDR1 ENHRY, CDR2 SYGVKD. CDR3 nucleotides: TGTGCCATCAGTGAGTCCGGGGGGCCCCCTGACACTGAAGCTTTCTTT. It is translated as CAISESGGPPDTEAFF.

The CDR3, as DNA: TGTGCCAGTAGTATGACCTACTACAATGAGCAGTTCTTC. This sequence encodes CASSMTYYNEQFF. The chain links TRBV19 to TRBJ2-1; D uncertain. Trimming cost V 3 bases and J 3 bases, with 6 bases left between them. This CDR3 spans 13 amino acids. Germline loops: CDR1 LNHDA, CDR2 SQIVND (reference sequence).

The CDR3 nucleotides read TGTGCCAGCAGCTTGGCGACGCGGGCCCGTAGGGAGCAGTTCTTC. Protein sequence: CASSLATRARREQFF. The V and J genes are TRBV5-4 and TRBJ2-1, with D tentatively TRBD2 (5 bases). The CDR3 extends over 15 amino acids. The germline V and J ends were trimmed by 0 bases and 10 bases, with 17 bases remaining between them. Per germline, CDR1 SGHNT and CDR2 YYREEE (reference sequence).

In this sample, this clone turned up a few times. CDR3: CASSLTLYSFTYEQYF. The CDR3 DNA follows: TGTGCCAGCAGTTTAACCCTTTACTCATTCACCTACGAGCAGTACTTC. The V and J genes are TRBV27 and TRBJ2-7; D is ambiguous. The CDR3 contains 16 residues. CDR1 and CDR2 from the germline V gene are MNHEY and SMNVEV (reference sequence). V lost 2 bases, J lost 2 bases, and 16 bases lay in between.

As DNA, the CDR3 is TGTGCCACCAGCAGAGTCCTGAGCACTGAAGCTTTCTTT. Translation gives CATSRVLSTEAFF. V is TRBV15 and J is TRBJ1-1; no firm D call. The CDR3 totals 13 residues. From germline, CDR1 is LNHNV and CDR2 YYDKDF (reference sequence). V lost 1 base and J 4 bases, leaving 7 bases between the germline ends.